The clone carrying this T cell receptor (beta chain) has a count of ten or more. TCRdb re-called clones from the PCR reads using MiXCR. The sample includes approximately 44,000 clones, 25% to 35% of them seen just once. This sample is drawn from a study of metastatic and nonmetastatic thyroid tumors. Study overall: Where malignant and benign thyroid patients were concerned, repertoires were compared across blood and tumor or nodule tissue.

No treatment had been given to any patient before thyroid surgery. This receptor was obtained from a male donor with papillary thyroid cancer or a benign thyroid nodule (not recorded which). Some clones in this sample may be carry-over from other donors' samples. Sequencing was done on a sample of blood.

This CDR3 reads CASSFGREETQYF. DNA of the CDR3: TGTGCCAGCAGTTTCGGCAGGGAAGAGACCCAGTACTTC. V gene TRBV12-3 or TRBV12-4 combines with J gene TRBJ2-5; D might be TRBD1 (5 bases). The CDR3 runs 13 residues. Trimming pared 3 bases from V and 3 bases from J, leaving 8 bases between.